This TCR beta chain was recorded in a study of cytomegalovirus exposure and HLA in healthy donors. In regard to this clone: The antigen is unknown.

The PCR contained 60 Vbeta and 13 Jbeta primers. Profiling relied on immunoSEQ multiplex PCR, and the TCRdb table lists in-frame clones only, not all of them. This sample has 220,000 or so clones, with about 72% found just once. Overall study findings and caveats: Usually a TCR sequence was rare, but some public TCRs were found in many donors. Specificity for CMV antigens was confirmed in vitro for a few of the CMV-associated chains. Investigators reported 150 to 200 TCR beta chains as tied to cytomegalovirus. TRBV6-2, TRBV6-3 and other indistinguishable V segments were excluded.

Germline lookup yields CDR1 SGHDT and CDR2 YYEEEE. This CDR3 spans 16 amino acids. The ends lost 0 bases at V and 5 bases at J; junction bases unmatched: 8. V is TRBV5-6 and J is TRBJ2-1, with 7 bases lining up with TRBD2. The sample consisted of PBMCs. The receptor was isolated from a male donor in good health and CMV-seronegative. The CDR3 loop is CASSLGWAGANNEQFF. The CDR3 DNA reads TGTGCCAGCAGCTTGGGCTGGGCGGGAGCCAACAATGAGCAGTTCTTC.